These T cell receptor beta chains were read from a single sample in a study of blood T cell repertoires in COVID-19. Assay used: immunoSEQ multiplex PCR; TCRdb lists only in-frame clones, some missing. Of 150,000 to 200,000 clones in the sample, about 80% were seen once. The source material was PBMCs or T cells enriched from blood (not recorded which). Receptors originate from a woman in her 70s in a cohort exposed to, infected with or recovered from COVID-19 (not recorded which). Both conserved end residues are part of each CDR3. The order of the fields is D gene, J gene, clone size, V gene, CDR3 protein, CDR3 DNA. D genes are given only for firm matches. Size is omitted from some rows. Given values are once, few, many or a class for expanded clones.

D: NA; J: TRBJ2-2; size: NA; V: TRBV2; CDR3: CASSVSRVANTGELFF; DNA: TGTGCCAGCAGTGTCAGCAGGGTGGCGAACACCGGGGAGCTGTTTTTT
D: NA; J: TRBJ1-2; size: once; V: TRBV7-9; CDR3: CASSSGPLTGYGYTF; DNA: TGTGCCAGCAGCTCCGGACCTTTGACGGGATATGGCTACACCTTC
D: TRBD1; J: TRBJ2-7; size: NA; V: TRBV10-3; CDR3: CAITHRTGGYEQYF; DNA: TGTGCCATCACCCACCGGACAGGGGGCTACGAGCAGTACTTC
D: NA; J: TRBJ1-1; size: NA; V: TRBV6-5; CDR3: CASGRTWTEAFF; DNA: TGTGCCAGCGGACGGACTTGGACTGAAGCTTTCTTT
D: NA; J: TRBJ2-7; size: NA; V: TRBV4-2; CDR3: CASSRDWSSYEQYF; DNA: TGTGCCAGCAGCCGGGACTGGTCGTCCTACGAGCAGTACTTC
D: TRBD1; J: TRBJ2-5; size: NA; V: TRBV11-3; CDR3: CASSAGQGYETQYF; DNA: TGTGCCAGCAGCGCGGGACAGGGATACGAGACCCAGTACTTC
D: TRBD1; J: TRBJ2-5; size: NA; V: TRBV18; CDR3: CASSPTGVWETQYF; DNA: TGTGCCAGCTCACCGACAGGGGTATGGGAGACCCAGTACTTC
D: NA; J: TRBJ2-5; size: NA; V: TRBV5-1; CDR3: CASSLVQPQETQYF; DNA: TGCGCCAGCAGCTTGGTACAGCCCCAAGAGACCCAGTACTTC
D: TRBD1; J: TRBJ1-2; size: few; V: TRBV28; CDR3: CASSRTGAFAGYTF; DNA: TGTGCCAGCAGTAGGACAGGAGCATTCGCTGGCTACACCTTC
D: NA; J: TRBJ1-6; size: NA; V: TRBV5-4; CDR3: CASSSSPYDRWPLHF; DNA: TGTGCCAGCAGCTCCTCCCCTTACGACAGGTGGCCCCTCCACTTT
D: NA; J: TRBJ2-7; size: few; V: TRBV27; CDR3: CASSTLAPYEQYF; DNA: TGTGCCAGCAGTACTCTAGCGCCCTACGAGCAGTACTTC
D: TRBD1; J: TRBJ2-4; size: once; V: TRBV24-1; CDR3: CATRDRSTPSSKNIQYF; DNA: TGTGCCACCAGGGACAGGTCTACCCCCTCATCCAAAAACATTCAGTACTTC
D: NA; J: TRBJ2-7; size: NA; V: TRBV12-2; CDR3: CASRSDRDRHGRRSPSYEQYF; DNA: TGTGCAAGTCGTAGTGACAGGGATAGGCACGGGAGACGCTCTCCCTCCTACGAGCAGTACTTC
D: TRBD1; J: TRBJ1-2; size: NA; V: TRBV19; CDR3: CASSIAGGYDYGYTF; DNA: TGTGCCAGTAGTATTGCAGGGGGCTATGACTATGGCTACACCTTC
D: NA; J: TRBJ2-5; size: NA; V: TRBV6-5; CDR3: CASSYSRVGLQETQYF; DNA: TGTGCCAGCAGTTACTCGAGGGTAGGACTACAAGAGACCCAGTACTTC
D: TRBD2; J: TRBJ2-2; size: few; V: TRBV24-1; CDR3: CATRGLAHTGELFF; DNA: TGTGCCACGAGGGGACTAGCGCACACCGGGGAGCTGTTTTTT
D: TRBD2; J: TRBJ2-2; size: NA; V: TRBV18; CDR3: CASSPGLNTGELFF; DNA: TGTGCCAGCTCACCGGGACTAAACACCGGGGAGCTGTTTTTT
D: NA; J: TRBJ1-5; size: few; V: TRBV28; CDR3: CAIRPQGNNQPQHF; DNA: TGTGCCATAAGGCCACAGGGAAACAATCAGCCCCAGCATTTT
D: TRBD2; J: TRBJ2-7; size: NA; V: TRBV5-1; CDR3: CASSLDPSGSYEQYF; DNA: TGCGCCAGCAGCTTGGATCCTAGCGGGAGCTACGAGCAGTACTTC
D: NA; J: TRBJ2-1; size: few; V: TRBV4-3; CDR3: CASSQGDEQFF; DNA: TGCGCCAGCAGCCAAGGCGATGAGCAGTTCTTC